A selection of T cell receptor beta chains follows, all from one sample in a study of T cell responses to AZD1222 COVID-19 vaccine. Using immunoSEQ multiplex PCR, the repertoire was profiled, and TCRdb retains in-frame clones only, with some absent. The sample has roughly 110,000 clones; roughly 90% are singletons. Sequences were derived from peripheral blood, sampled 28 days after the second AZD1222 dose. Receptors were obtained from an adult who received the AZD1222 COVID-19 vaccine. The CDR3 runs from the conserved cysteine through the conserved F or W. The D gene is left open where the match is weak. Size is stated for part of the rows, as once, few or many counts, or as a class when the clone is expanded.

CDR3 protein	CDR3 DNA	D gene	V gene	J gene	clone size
CASSPTGGTNEKLFF	TGCGCCAGCAGCCCTACAGGGGGCACTAATGAAAAACTGTTTTTT	TRBD1	TRBV5-1	TRBJ1-4	NA
CASSRIGLAENNEQFF	TGTGCCAGCAGCAGAATTGGACTAGCGGAGAACAATGAGCAGTTCTTC	TRBD2	TRBV4-2	TRBJ2-1	once
CASSQDSALNQPQHF	TGTGCCAGCAGCCAAGATAGTGCCCTCAATCAGCCCCAGCATTTT	NA	TRBV3-1/TRBV3-2	TRBJ1-5	NA
CASSMDRDGYIQYF	TGTGCCAGCAGCATGGACAGGGATGGATACATTCAGTACTTC	TRBD1	TRBV11-1	TRBJ2-4	NA
CSASRTNTEAFF	TGCAGTGCTAGTAGGACGAACACTGAAGCTTTCTTT	NA	TRBV20-1	TRBJ1-1	NA
CASSIRSDRAELFF	TGTGCCAGTAGCATCCGGTCCGACCGGGCGGAACTGTTTTTT	NA	TRBV19	TRBJ1-4	NA
CASSIKVTGSYEQYF	TGTGCCAGTAGTATCAAGGTGACAGGCTCCTACGAGCAGTACTTC	NA	TRBV19	TRBJ2-7	NA
CASSSGLADTDTQYF	TGTGCCAGCAGCTCAGGACTAGCGGACACAGATACGCAGTATTTT	TRBD2	TRBV7-3	TRBJ2-3	NA
CASWGGKNNQPQHF	TGTGCCAGCTGGGGGGGGAAGAACAATCAGCCCCAGCATTTT	NA	TRBV2	TRBJ1-5	NA
CASAPGQGAAGNQPQHF	TGTGCCAGCGCCCCGGGACAGGGGGCGGCGGGCAATCAGCCCCAGCATTTT	TRBD1	TRBV18	TRBJ1-5	few
CATSDLGGAPTDTQYF	TGTGCCACCAGTGATTTGGGTGGGGCGCCCACAGATACGCAGTATTTT	NA	TRBV24-1	TRBJ2-3	NA
CASTYTRGSAFF	TGTGCCAGCACCTATACGCGGGGCTCGGCTTTCTTT	NA	TRBV28	TRBJ1-1	NA
CASSYLGQASNQPQHF	TGTGCCAGCAGTTACCTGGGGCAGGCGAGCAATCAGCCCCAGCATTTT	NA	TRBV6-6	TRBJ1-5	NA
CASSTGTGGYTF	TGTGCCAGTAGTACTGGGACTGGAGGCTACACCTTC	NA	TRBV19	TRBJ1-2	NA
CASSIRQGGVQNTEAFF	TGTGCCAGTAGTATCAGACAGGGGGGGGTACAGAACACTGAAGCTTTCTTT	TRBD1	TRBV19	TRBJ1-1	NA
CSVVQLSTDTQYF	TGCAGCGTCGTACAGCTAAGCACAGATACGCAGTATTTT	NA	TRBV29-1	TRBJ2-3	NA
CAWTLGATQYF	TGTGCCTGGACGCTCGGGGCTACGCAGTATTTT	NA	TRBV30	TRBJ2-3	NA
CASSLVGQLAYEQYF	TGTGCCAGCAGCTTAGTCGGGCAGCTCGCCTACGAGCAGTACTTC	NA	TRBV7-9	TRBJ2-7	NA
CASSSRVGNIQYF	TGTGCCAGCAGTTCTAGAGTTGGAAACATTCAGTACTTC	NA	TRBV12-3/TRBV12-4	TRBJ2-4	NA
CASSDQIRAGNTEAFF	TGCGCCAGCAGTGATCAAATCAGGGCAGGGAACACTGAAGCTTTCTTT	NA	TRBV10-2	TRBJ1-1	NA
CASSPTPGPSEGSSTIYF	TGTGCCAGCAGCCCTACCCCAGGACCTTCAGAAGGGTCGAGCACCATATATTTT	NA	TRBV7-9	TRBJ1-3	NA
CASSLTGGDEQYF	TGTGCCAGCAGCTTAACAGGGGGGGACGAGCAGTACTTC	NA	TRBV7-3	TRBJ2-7	NA
CASSIKVMNTEAFF	TGTGCCAGTAGTATTAAGGTCATGAACACTGAAGCTTTCTTT	NA	TRBV19	TRBJ1-1	NA
CAWSTTTGIGTQYF	TGTGCCTGGAGTACGACAACAGGGATCGGGACCCAGTACTTC	NA	TRBV30	TRBJ2-5	NA
CATSGPPYNEQFF	TGTGCCACCAGTGGGCCTCCCTACAATGAGCAGTTCTTC	NA	TRBV24-1	TRBJ2-1	NA
CASGAQGYTDTQYF	TGTGCCAGTGGGGCACAGGGGTACACAGATACGCAGTATTTT	TRBD1	TRBV7-6	TRBJ2-3	NA
CASSDLGETQYF	TGTGCCAGCAGCGACCTGGGAGAGACCCAGTACTTC	NA	TRBV11-2	TRBJ2-5	NA
CATSESGNTEAFF	TGTGCCACCAGTGAATCGGGGAACACTGAAGCTTTCTTT	NA	TRBV24-1	TRBJ1-1	NA
CSVTPGQAYNEQFF	TGCAGCGTGACCCCGGGACAGGCATACAATGAGCAGTTCTTC	TRBD1	TRBV29-1	TRBJ2-1	NA
CASSLAPGQGGETQYF	TGTGCCAGCAGCTTAGCTCCGGGGCAGGGGGGAGAGACCCAGTACTTC	NA	TRBV7-6	TRBJ2-5	NA
CASSHGKAGIADTQYF	TGCGCCAGCAGCCATGGGAAGGCAGGGATAGCAGATACGCAGTATTTT	NA	TRBV4-1	TRBJ2-3	NA
CASSPSGQGPQDYGYTF	TGTGCCAGCAGCCCTTCGGGACAGGGGCCGCAGGACTATGGCTACACCTTC	TRBD1	TRBV13	TRBJ1-2	few
CASSYSRLAAYNEQFF	TGTGCCAGCAGTTACTCGCGACTAGCGGCTTACAATGAGCAGTTCTTC	TRBD2	TRBV6-5	TRBJ2-1	NA
CASSVDGFGEREKLFF	TGTGCCAGCAGCGTAGATGGTTTCGGGGAAAGGGAAAAACTGTTTTTT	NA	TRBV9	TRBJ1-4	once
CASSRISGNTIYF	TGTGCCAGCAGTCGAATCTCTGGAAACACCATATATTTT	NA	TRBV12-3/TRBV12-4	TRBJ1-3	NA
CASSRIDNTGELFF	TGTGCCAGCAGCCGAATAGATAACACCGGGGAGCTGTTTTTT	NA	TRBV14	TRBJ2-2	NA
CAWSTGNTGELFF	TGTGCCTGGAGTACAGGGAACACCGGGGAGCTGTTTTTT	NA	TRBV30	TRBJ2-2	NA
CASSAGTGVTGELFF	TGTGCCAGCAGCGCCGGGACAGGGGTTACCGGGGAGCTGTTTTTT	TRBD1	TRBV27	TRBJ2-2	NA
CASSYTTSGDIYEQYF	TGTGCCAGCAGTTACACAACTAGCGGGGACATTTACGAGCAGTACTTC	TRBD2	TRBV6-5	TRBJ2-7	NA
CASSEDDWKGSPLHF	TGTGCCAGCAGTGAGGACGACTGGAAGGGCTCACCCCTCCACTTT	NA	TRBV25-1	TRBJ1-6	NA
CASSLASLGTSGAFF	TGCGCCAGCAGCTTGGCCTCTTTAGGGACGTCCGGGGCTTTCTTT	NA	TRBV5-1	TRBJ1-1	NA
CASSPGQGPNYGYTF	TGCGCCAGCAGCCCGGGACAGGGACCTAACTATGGCTACACCTTC	TRBD1	TRBV4-1	TRBJ1-2	few
CASSLRTNTEAFF	TGCGCCAGCAGCCTCCGGACGAACACTGAAGCTTTCTTT	NA	TRBV5-1	TRBJ1-1	few